This T cell receptor beta chain was sequenced in a study of beta chain features in type 1 diabetes. Donors underwent one heparinised blood draw, about 120 mL on average. Sorting produced populations that all topped 95% purity. Study conclusions and caveats: In comparison with healthy donors, patients had naive, central memory and Treg TCRB repertoires that appeared more similar. Among patients with Type 1 diabetes, TCRB CDR3s were moderately but significantly shorter in every one of the four CD4+ subsets.

There are 11 residues in the CDR3. Germline assignment: CDR1 SGHDT and CDR2 YYEEEE. The V and J ends lost 3 bases and 7 bases respectively, with 7 bases between them. Investigators reverse transcribed all isolated RNA, so they sequenced expressed TCRB transcripts. Here immunoSEQ multiplex PCR was the method, and the copy in TCRdb shows in-frame clones only, minus some. The sample holds approximately 280,000 clones, 15% seen once. In this sample, this clone turned up a few times. The target antigen is unknown. The same CDR3 can be traced to other DNA sequences in this sample. The clonotype originates from a young man with type 1 diabetes. The genes are TRBV5-6 and TRBJ1-1; tentative D call: TRBD1 (5 bases). Source material: naive CD4+ T cells from blood. CDR3 amino acids: CASSSTGEAFF. The CDR3 DNA reads as TGTGCCAGCAGCTCAACAGGTGAAGCTTTCTTT.